This T cell receptor beta chain was identified during a study of T cells in Graves' hyperthyroidism and ophthalmopathy. Amplification of TCR beta CDR3 regions was performed using RNA transcripts as template. Initially, a first-round RT-PCR of the TCR CDR3 employed the HTBI primer set. From the multiplex PCR reads, TCRdb called clonotypes with MiXCR, one entry per CDR3 protein. The table lists under 400,000 distinct CDR3 sequences, about 13% of them singletons. The CDR3 loop spans 16 amino acids. With V trimmed by 5 bases and J by 3 bases, 11 bases remained unmatched. CDR1 and CDR2 from the germline V gene are SGHTA and FQGNSA. Uncontrolled infection, other autoimmune disease, pregnancy or lactation led to exclusion. This clonotype was seen at least ten times.

The receptor was isolated from a woman aged 18-29 years with Graves' hyperthyroidism. Sequenced sample: blood. The J gene is TRBJ2-3, the V gene TRBV7-2; 7 nucleotides align to TRBD1. CDR3 in amino acids: CASSISGTVETDTQYF. The CDR3 DNA is TGTGCCAGCAGCATATCCGGGACAGTAGAGACAGATACGCAGTATTTT. The complete variable domain, with remaining parts taken from reference TRBV7-2 and TRBJ2-3, reads GAGVSQSPSNKVTEKGKDVELRCDPISGHTALYWYRQSLGQGLEFLIYFQGNSAPDKSGLPSDRFSAERTGGSVSTLTIQRTQQEDSAVYLCASSISGTVETDTQYFGPGTRLTVL.